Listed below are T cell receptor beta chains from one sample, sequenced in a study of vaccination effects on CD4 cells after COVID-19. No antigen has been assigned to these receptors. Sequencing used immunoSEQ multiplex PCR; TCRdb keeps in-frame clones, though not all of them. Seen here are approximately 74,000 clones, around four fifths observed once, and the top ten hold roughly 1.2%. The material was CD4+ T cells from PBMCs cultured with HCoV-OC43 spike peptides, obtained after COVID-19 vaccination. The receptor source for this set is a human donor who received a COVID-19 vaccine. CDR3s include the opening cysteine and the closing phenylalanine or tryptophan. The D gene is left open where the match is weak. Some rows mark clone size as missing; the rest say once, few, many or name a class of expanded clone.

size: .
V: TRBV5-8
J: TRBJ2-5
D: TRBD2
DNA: TGTGCCAGCCCAGAGGGGCCCGGGACTAGAATTCCAGAGACCCAGTACTTC
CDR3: CASPEGPGTRIPETQYF

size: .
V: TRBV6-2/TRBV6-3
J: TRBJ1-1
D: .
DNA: TGTGCCAGCAGTTACGGGGGGGGGCCCCCGAGGACTGAAGCTTTCTTT
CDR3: CASSYGGGPPRTEAFF

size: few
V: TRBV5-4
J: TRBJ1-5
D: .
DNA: TGTGCCAGCAGCAAGGACAGTTATCAGCCCCAGCATTTT
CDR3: CASSKDSYQPQHF

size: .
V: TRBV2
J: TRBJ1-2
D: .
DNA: TGTGCCAGCAGTGTAACGGCCTATGGCTACACCTTC
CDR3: CASSVTAYGYTF

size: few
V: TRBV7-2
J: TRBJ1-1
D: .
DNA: TGTGCCAGCAGCCCCGCGGGGGGTTGGGGTGAAGCTTTCTTT
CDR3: CASSPAGGWGEAFF

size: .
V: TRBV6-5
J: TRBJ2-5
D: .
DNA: TGTGCCAGCAGTCAACTCCAGAACAAGAGAACCCAGTACTTC
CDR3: CASSQLQNKRTQYF

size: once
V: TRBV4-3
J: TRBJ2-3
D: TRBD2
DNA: TGCGCCAGTAGCACTGGACTAGCGGGGACCACAGATACGCAGTATTTT
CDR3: CASSTGLAGTTDTQYF

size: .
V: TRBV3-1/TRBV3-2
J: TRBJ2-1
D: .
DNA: TGTGCCAGCAGGCAAGGGAGGTGGAATGAGCAGTTCTTC
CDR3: CASRQGRWNEQFF

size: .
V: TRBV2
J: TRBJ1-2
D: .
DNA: TGTGCCAGCAGTCTCCGGGACGTTTATGGCTACACCTTC
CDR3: CASSLRDVYGYTF

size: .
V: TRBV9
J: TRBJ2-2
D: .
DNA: TGTGCCAGCAGCGCCCCGGTTAATACCGGGGAGCTGTTTTTT
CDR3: CASSAPVNTGELFF

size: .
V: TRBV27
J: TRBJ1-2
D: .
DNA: TGTGCCAGCAGTTTCCGGACACCGGGTAACTATGGCTACACCTTC
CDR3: CASSFRTPGNYGYTF

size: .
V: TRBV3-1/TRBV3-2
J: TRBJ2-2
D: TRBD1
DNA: TGTGCCAGCAGCCAAGATAGAGGGGGCGCCGTTTATGGGGAGCTGTTTTTT
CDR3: CASSQDRGGAVYGELFF

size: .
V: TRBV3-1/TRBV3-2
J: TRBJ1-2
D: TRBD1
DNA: TGTGCCAGCAGCCAATGCCCCCGAGGACAGGGTATCTGTGGCTACACCTTC
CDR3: CASSQCPRGQGICGYTF

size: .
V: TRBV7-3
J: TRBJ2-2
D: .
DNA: TGTGCCAGCAGCTTAAAAGGGCAGACCCACGTATTCACCGGGGAGCTGTTTTTT
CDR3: CASSLKGQTHVFTGELFF

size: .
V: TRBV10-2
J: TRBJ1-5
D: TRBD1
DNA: TGCGCCAGCAGAAGGGACAGAAATCAGCCCCAGCATTTT
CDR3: CASRRDRNQPQHF

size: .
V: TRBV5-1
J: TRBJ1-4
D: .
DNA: TGCGCCAGCAGCTTGATGTGTCGGCAGAGGGGACTGAATAATGAAAAACTGTTTTTT
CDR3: CASSLMCRQRGLNNEKLFF

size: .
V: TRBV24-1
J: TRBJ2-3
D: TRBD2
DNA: TGTGCCACCAGCGTAGCGGGGGACGGGGGTACGCAGTATTTT
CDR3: CATSVAGDGGTQYF

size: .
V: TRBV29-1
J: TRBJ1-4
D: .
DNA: TGCAGCGTTCCAGGGACGGCTGATGAAAAACTGTTTTTT
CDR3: CSVPGTADEKLFF

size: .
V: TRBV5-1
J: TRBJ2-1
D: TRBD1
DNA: TGCGCCAGCAGCCCGGACAGGTCCAAAGTAAATGAGCAGTTCTTC
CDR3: CASSPDRSKVNEQFF

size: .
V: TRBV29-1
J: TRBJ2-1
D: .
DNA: TGCAGCGTTGAAGTTGCGGGGTTGAGAGGTGAGCAGTTCTTC
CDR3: CSVEVAGLRGEQFF

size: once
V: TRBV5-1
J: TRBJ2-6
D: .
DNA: TGCGCCAGCAGCCGCGGGACAGACAACTCTGGGGCCAACGTCCTGACTTTC
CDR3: CASSRGTDNSGANVLTF

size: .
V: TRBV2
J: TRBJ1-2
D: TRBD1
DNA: TGTGCCAGCAGTGAAGGACAGGGGTTTCTTCTACTTCCTGATGGCTACACCTTC
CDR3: CASSEGQGFLLLPDGYTF